The clone carrying this TCR beta chain was seen ten or more times. TCRbeta library construction was performed incorporating unique molecular identifiers. TCRdb itself ran the PCR reads through MiXCR, one entry per CDR3 protein. The profile shows a few hundred thousand distinct CDR3 sequences, over 9.5% of them singletons. The data belong to a study of T-cell reconstitution after alpha-beta-depleted transplantation in children. The CDR3 has 13 amino acids. The germline CDR1 and CDR2 sequences are SQVTM and ANQGSEA. The V and J ends lost 6 bases and 5 bases, in that order; junction bases with no gene match: 3.

The sample here was PBMCs from the stem cell graft donor, taken from the stem cell graft. The V call is TRBV29-1, the J call TRBJ2-2, with 10 bases identical to TRBD1. The receptor comes from a human donor who donated a stem cell graft to a child with SCID. CDR3 nucleotides: TGCAGCGTCGGGACAGGGGCAACCGGGGAGCTGTTTTTT. This codes for CSVGTGATGELFF.